Following are 8 T cell receptor beta chains from one sample sequenced in a study of response to subunit inactivated influenza vaccine (dated by TCRdb to the late 2010s). To prepare the library, RT-PCR was applied. The reads were generated on an Illumina HiSeq 2500. TCRdb applied fastp at Q25 and MiXCR to the public reads, then kept only in-frame beta chains. Rows merge per CDR3 protein into single entries with the most common DNA and genes. The sample data list about 650,000 distinct CDR3 sequences, and approximately 15% of these were observed just once. The ten top clones hold roughly 7.2% of the sample. The starting material was PBMCs from blood, obtained around two weeks before vaccination. The receptors here all came from a man in his forties or fifties who received an inactivated influenza vaccine. Donor details come from another sample of the same person, matched by shared clones.

This clonotype was recorded many times. J is TRBJ2-7 and V is TRBV27; tentative D call: TRBD1 (5 bases). Germline V gene sequence: CDR1 MNHEY, CDR2 SMNVEV (reference sequence). The CDR3 contains 15 residues. V was shortened by 6 bases and J by 4 bases, with 19 bases between the two germline ends. CDR3 in DNA: TGTGCCAGCAGCTCCATGAAAGGGGATAGATACGAGCAGTACTTC. Translated, it gives CASSSMKGDRYEQYF.

The V and J genes are TRBV10-3 and TRBJ2-7, with D uncertain. In germline, CDR1 is ENHRY, CDR2 SYGVKD. The CDR3 length is 13 residues. V gave up 4 bases and J gave up 5 bases, with 12 bases separating them. This chain's CDR3 is CAISATGGHEQYF. In nucleotides, the CDR3 is TGTGCCATCAGTGCCACGGGTGGGCACGAGCAGTACTTC.

This clonotype has ten or more counts. The chain recombines TRBV5-5 with TRBJ1-5, with 8 positions matching TRBD1. Germline V lookup: CDR1 SGHKS, CDR2 YYEKEE (reference sequence). After removal of 4 bases from V and 7 bases from J, the junction contained 7 bases not matched to a gene. This CDR3 region has 14 residues. The CDR3 region is CASSPQGAGQPQHF. DNA of the CDR3: TGTGCCAGCAGCCCCCAGGGGGCAGGGCAGCCCCAGCATTTT.

This clonotype has a handful of counts. J is TRBJ1-4 and V is TRBV24-1; 8 bases align to TRBD1. With V trimmed by 9 bases and J by 1 base, 3 bases remained unmatched. Per germline, CDR1 KGHDR and CDR2 SFDVKD. The CDR3 spans 14 residues. The CDR3 nucleotides are TGTGCCACCGGCACAGGGGGAACTAATGAAAAACTGTTTTTT. Translating it yields CATGTGGTNEKLFF.

V and J are TRBV4-3 and TRBJ2-2; D may be TRBD1 (6 bases). Trimming removed 5 bases at V and 4 bases at J, with 14 bases between. The CDR3 is made up of 15 amino acids. Germline lookup yields CDR1 LGHNA and CDR2 YSLEER. CDR3 region: CASSYRDTSTGELFF. The CDR3 bases are TGCGCCAGCAGCTACCGGGACACCTCCACCGGGGAGCTGTTTTTT.

The rearrangement links TRBV6-1 to TRBJ1-2; TRBD1 matches at 7 bases. The CDR3 has 13 residues. Losses at the gene ends were 8 bases for V and 3 bases for J; bases not matched to a gene: 6. Germline V gene sequence: CDR1 MNHNS, CDR2 SASEGT. The CDR3, as DNA: TGTGCCAGCGGCAAAACAGGGGACTATGGCTACACCTTC. This gives the protein CASGKTGDYGYTF.

This clonotype was picked up a small number of times. The rearrangement uses TRBV4-3 and TRBJ2-3, with TRBD2 identical over 7 bases. This CDR3 spans 16 amino acids. Germline V gives CDR1 LGHNA, CDR2 YSLEER. V trimming: 0 bases; J trimming: 0 bases; junction bases outside the gene matches: 3. CDR3 sequence (DNA): TGCGCCAGCAGCCAAGAATGGCGGGGGAGCACAGATACGCAGTATTTT. It encodes CASSQEWRGSTDTQYF.

V gene TRBV9 combines with J gene TRBJ2-3; D uncertain. This CDR3 has 14 amino acids. V lost 3 bases and J 0 bases, leaving 8 bases between the germline ends. From germline, CDR1 is SGDLS and CDR2 YYNGEE. The chain's CDR3 is CASSAPHSTDTQYF. The CDR3, as DNA: TGTGCCAGCAGCGCGCCCCACAGCACAGATACGCAGTATTTT.